A selection of T cell receptor beta chains follows, all from one sample in a study of post-analysis software for immune sequencing data. One entry per CDR3 protein, called by TCRdb with MiXCR from the PCR reads. Among about 460,000 distinct CDR3 sequences listed, over 35% were seen once. The sequenced sample consisted of blood. Receptors were obtained from a girl aged 5-17 years with multiple sclerosis. The CDR3 runs from the conserved cysteine through the conserved F or W. Fields, in order: J gene, V gene, CDR3 protein.

TRBJ2-7,TRBV20-1,CSATPGTESSYEQYF
TRBJ2-3,TRBV7-8,CASSPVVRGSADTQYF
TRBJ2-1,TRBV20-1,CSAQARAGGIYSEQFF
TRBJ2-5,TRBV15,CATSRALRTSGRRETQYF
TRBJ1-1,TRBV6-6,CASREEFANTEAFF
TRBJ2-7,TRBV25-1,CASLLYPEGHSYEQYF
TRBJ1-2,TRBV20-1,CSAREPGTGGYTF
TRBJ1-2,TRBV29-1,CSATENYGYTF
TRBJ2-1,TRBV9,CASSVTSGKLNEQFF
TRBJ2-5,TRBV28,CASLPRGAEETQYF
TRBJ2-5,TRBV24-1,CATSDRGEGLQETQYF
TRBJ2-5,TRBV11-2,CASSFRFGAQETRYF
TRBJ2-1,TRBV5-6,CASSLKGYNEQFF
TRBJ1-2,TRBV12-3/TRBV12-4,CASSLAPENYGYTF
TRBJ2-4,TRBV6-6,CASSYAGGAKNIQYF
TRBJ2-5,TRBV5-4,CASSLPPGPQQKETQYF
TRBJ2-1,TRBV10-3,CAISDRGLSGNEQFF
TRBJ2-3,TRBV10-3,CAIGWGAEGFGDTQYF
TRBJ2-1,TRBV6-6,CASNRLGYEQFF
TRBJ2-5,TRBV12-3/TRBV12-4,CASSFTGTQETLYF
TRBJ2-7,TRBV4-1,CASSQGVGGGDYEQYF
TRBJ2-7,TRBV20-1,CSARAQPGYSGRGWYEQYF
TRBJ2-3,TRBV5-1,CASSKTPGLVTDTQYF
TRBJ2-3,TRBV20-1,CSARDRLAGDTQYF
TRBJ1-2,TRBV20-1,CSAHPGAGNYGYTF
TRBJ2-2,TRBV9,CASSVVGLTANTGELFF
TRBJ1-1,TRBV12-5,CASGPTGAPEAFF
TRBJ1-4,TRBV28,CASSTSTNEKLFF
TRBJ2-7,TRBV29-1,CSVVGGGYNEQYF
TRBJ2-1,TRBV20-1,CSARDDYRSSYNEQFF
TRBJ1-2,TRBV7-9,CASSSTSDARWAGYTF